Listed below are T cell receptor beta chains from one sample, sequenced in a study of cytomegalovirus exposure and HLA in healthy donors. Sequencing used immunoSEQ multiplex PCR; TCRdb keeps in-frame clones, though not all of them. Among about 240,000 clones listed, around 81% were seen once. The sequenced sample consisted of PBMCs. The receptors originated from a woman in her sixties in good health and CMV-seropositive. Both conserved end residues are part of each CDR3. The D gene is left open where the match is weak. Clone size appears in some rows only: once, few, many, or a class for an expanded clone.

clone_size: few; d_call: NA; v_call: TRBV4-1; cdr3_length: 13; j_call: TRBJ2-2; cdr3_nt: TGCGCCAGCAGCCCCTTTTTCTCCGGGGAGCTGTTTTTT; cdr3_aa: CASSPFFSGELFF
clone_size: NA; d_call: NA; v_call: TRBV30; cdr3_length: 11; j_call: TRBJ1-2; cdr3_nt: TGTGTAGCCCGGACAGCCTATGGCTACACCTTC; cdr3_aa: CVARTAYGYTF
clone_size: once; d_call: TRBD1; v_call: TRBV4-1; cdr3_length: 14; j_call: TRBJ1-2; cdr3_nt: TGCGCCAGCAGCCAAGATAGGGACAGTTATGGCTACACCTTC; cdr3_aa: CASSQDRDSYGYTF
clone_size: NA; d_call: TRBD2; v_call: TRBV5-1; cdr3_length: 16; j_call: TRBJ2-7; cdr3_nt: TGCGCCAGCAGCCATAGCGGGAGGGCCGATCCTAACGAGCAGTACTTC; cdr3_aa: CASSHSGRADPNEQYF
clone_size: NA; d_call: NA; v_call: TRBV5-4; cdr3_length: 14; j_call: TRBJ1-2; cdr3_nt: TGTGCCAGCAGCTTGGAGCCCCAAAACTATGGCTACACCTTC; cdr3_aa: CASSLEPQNYGYTF
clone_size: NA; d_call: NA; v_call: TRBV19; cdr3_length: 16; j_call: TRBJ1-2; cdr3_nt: TGTGCCACTCTAAAGTCTGCGTTGGCGAGGCCCTATGGCTACACCTTC; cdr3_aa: CATLKSALARPYGYTF
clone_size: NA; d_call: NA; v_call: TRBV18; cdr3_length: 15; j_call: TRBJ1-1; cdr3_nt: TGTGCCAGCTCACCGGTAACAGGTCTGAACACTGAAGCTTTCTTT; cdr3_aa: CASSPVTGLNTEAFF
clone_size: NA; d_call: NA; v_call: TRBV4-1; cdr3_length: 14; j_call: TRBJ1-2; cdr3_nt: TGCGCCAGCAGCCGCCGGGACATCGTCTATGGCTACACCTTC; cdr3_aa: CASSRRDIVYGYTF
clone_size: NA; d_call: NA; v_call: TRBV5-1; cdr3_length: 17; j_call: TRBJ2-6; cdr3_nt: TGCGCCAGCAGCCCAGGGAGGTTGGTCAGCGGGGCCAACGTCCTGACTTTC; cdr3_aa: CASSPGRLVSGANVLTF
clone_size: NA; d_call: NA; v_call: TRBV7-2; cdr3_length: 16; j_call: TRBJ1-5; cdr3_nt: TGTGCCAGCAGCTTAGGTCCAGGGGCAAGCAATCAGCCCCAGCATTTT; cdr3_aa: CASSLGPGASNQPQHF
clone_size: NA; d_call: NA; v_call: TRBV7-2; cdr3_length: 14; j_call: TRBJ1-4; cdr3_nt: TGTGCCAGCAGCTTCGGAGGGACTAATGAAAAACTGTTTTTT; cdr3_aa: CASSFGGTNEKLFF
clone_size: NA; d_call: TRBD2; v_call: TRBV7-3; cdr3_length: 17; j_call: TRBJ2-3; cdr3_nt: TGTGCCAGCAGCTTAACTAGCGGGAGTGTGGGCACAGATACGCAGTATTTT; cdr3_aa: CASSLTSGSVGTDTQYF
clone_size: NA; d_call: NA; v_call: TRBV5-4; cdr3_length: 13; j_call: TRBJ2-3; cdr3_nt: TGTGCCAGCAGCTCCCCGGGGGTAGATACGCAGTATTTT; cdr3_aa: CASSSPGVDTQYF
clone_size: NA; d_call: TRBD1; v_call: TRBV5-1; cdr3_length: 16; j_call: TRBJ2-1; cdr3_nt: TGCGCCAGCAGCTTGGTTTCACAGGGGGTGGGGAATGAGCAGTTCTTC; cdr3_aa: CASSLVSQGVGNEQFF
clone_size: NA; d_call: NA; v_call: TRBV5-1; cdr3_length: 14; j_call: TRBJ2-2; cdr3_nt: TGCGCCAGCAATCCTAGAAGTGACACCGGGGAGCTGTTTTTT; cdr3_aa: CASNPRSDTGELFF
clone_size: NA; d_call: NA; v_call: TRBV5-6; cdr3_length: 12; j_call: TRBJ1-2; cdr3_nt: TGTGCCAGCAGCCGGAGAGGGAGCGGCTACACCTTC; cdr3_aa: CASSRRGSGYTF
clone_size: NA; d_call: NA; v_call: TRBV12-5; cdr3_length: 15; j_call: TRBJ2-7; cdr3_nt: TGTGCTAGTGGTTTGGTAGCTAGCGAGGGGTACGAGCAGTACTTC; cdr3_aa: CASGLVASEGYEQYF
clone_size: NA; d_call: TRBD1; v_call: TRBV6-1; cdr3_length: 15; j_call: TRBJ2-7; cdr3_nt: TGTGCCAGCAGTGAAGCAGGAGGGACAGGGGACGAGCAGTACTTC; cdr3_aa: CASSEAGGTGDEQYF
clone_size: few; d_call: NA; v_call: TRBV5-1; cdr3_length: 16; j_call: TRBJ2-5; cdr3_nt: TGCGCCAGCAGCTTGGGTCGCAGGGCCCAACAAGAGACCCAGTACTTC; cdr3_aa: CASSLGRRAQQETQYF
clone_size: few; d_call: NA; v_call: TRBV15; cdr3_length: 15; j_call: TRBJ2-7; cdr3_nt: TGTGCCACCAGCAGGGAAGGGGGATCATCCTACGAGCAGTACTTC; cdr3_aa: CATSREGGSSYEQYF
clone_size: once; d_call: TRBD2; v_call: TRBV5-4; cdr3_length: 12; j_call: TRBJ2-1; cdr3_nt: TGTGCCAGCAGCTCACTAGCGGGGGGACGGTTCTTC; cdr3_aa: CASSSLAGGRFF
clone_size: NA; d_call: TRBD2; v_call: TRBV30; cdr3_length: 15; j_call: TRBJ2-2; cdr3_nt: TGTGCCTGGAGAGGAAGCGGGAGGGCCGCCGGGGAGCTGTTTTTT; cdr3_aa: CAWRGSGRAAGELFF
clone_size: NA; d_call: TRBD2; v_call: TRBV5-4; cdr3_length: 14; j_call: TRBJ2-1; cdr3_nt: TGTGCCAGCAGCTTGACTAGCGGATACAATGAGCAGTTCTTC; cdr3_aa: CASSLTSGYNEQFF
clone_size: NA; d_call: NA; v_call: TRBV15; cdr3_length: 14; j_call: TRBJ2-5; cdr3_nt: TGTGCCACCAGACTTCTACGGGACTCCGGTCGACAGTACTTC; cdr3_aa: CATRLLRDSGRQYF
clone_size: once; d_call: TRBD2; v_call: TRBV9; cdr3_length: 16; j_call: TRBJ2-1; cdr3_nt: TGTGCCAGCAGCATAAGGACTAGCGGGACAGACAATGAGCAGTTCTTC; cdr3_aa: CASSIRTSGTDNEQFF
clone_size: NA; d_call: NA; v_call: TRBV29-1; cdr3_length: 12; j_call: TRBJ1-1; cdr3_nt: TGCAGCGTTGACGATATGGACAGTGAAGCTTTCTTT; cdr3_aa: CSVDDMDSEAFF
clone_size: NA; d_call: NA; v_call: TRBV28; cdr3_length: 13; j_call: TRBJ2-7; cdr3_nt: TGTGCCAGCAGTCCTCTTCACCTCGGCGAGCAGTACTTC; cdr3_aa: CASSPLHLGEQYF
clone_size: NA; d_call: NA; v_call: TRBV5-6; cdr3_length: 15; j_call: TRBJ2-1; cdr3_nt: TGTGCCAGCAGCCTTCGGACACCTCGATACAATGAGCAGTTCTTC; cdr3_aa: CASSLRTPRYNEQFF
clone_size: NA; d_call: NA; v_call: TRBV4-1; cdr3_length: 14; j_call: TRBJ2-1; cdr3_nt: TGCGCCAGCAGCGTAGCCCCAGAGAACAATGAGCAGTTCTTC; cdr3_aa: CASSVAPENNEQFF
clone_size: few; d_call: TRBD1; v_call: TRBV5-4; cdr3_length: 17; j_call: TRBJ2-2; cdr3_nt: TGTGCCAGCAGCTCTCATGGGGACAGGGGTTTCACCGGGGAGCTGTTTTTT; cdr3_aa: CASSSHGDRGFTGELFF
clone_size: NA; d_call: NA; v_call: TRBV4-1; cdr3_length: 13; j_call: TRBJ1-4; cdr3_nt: TGCGCCAGCAGCCAAGTAATCTCTGAAAAACTGTTTTTT; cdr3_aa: CASSQVISEKLFF
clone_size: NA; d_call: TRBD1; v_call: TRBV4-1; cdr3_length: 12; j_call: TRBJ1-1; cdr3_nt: TGCGCCAGCAGCCAGTGGGGACAGAGGGCTTTCTTT; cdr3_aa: CASSQWGQRAFF
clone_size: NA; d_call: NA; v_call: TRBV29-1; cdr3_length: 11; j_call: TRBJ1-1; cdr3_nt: TGCAGCGCGGTCAACCGCCCTGAAGCTTTCTTT; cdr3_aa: CSAVNRPEAFF
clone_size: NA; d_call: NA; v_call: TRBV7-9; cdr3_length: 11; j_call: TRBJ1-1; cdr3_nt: TGTGCCAGCAGTGACAGGTCTGAAGCTTTCTTT; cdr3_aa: CASSDRSEAFF
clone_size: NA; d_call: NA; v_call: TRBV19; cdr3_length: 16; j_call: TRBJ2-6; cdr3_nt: TGTGCCAGTAGTATTTTAAAGGGGGCTGGGGCCAACGTCCTGACTTTC; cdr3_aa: CASSILKGAGANVLTF
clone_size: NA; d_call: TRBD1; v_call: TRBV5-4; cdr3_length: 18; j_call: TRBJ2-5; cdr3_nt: TGTGCCAGCAGCTTGGGGGGGGCACAGGGGGTTTACCAAGAGACCCAGTACTTC; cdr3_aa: CASSLGGAQGVYQETQYF
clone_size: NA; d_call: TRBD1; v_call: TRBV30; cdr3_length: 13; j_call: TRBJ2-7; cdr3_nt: TGTGCCTGGAACAGGGGGACAGATTACGAGCAGTACTTC; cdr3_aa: CAWNRGTDYEQYF
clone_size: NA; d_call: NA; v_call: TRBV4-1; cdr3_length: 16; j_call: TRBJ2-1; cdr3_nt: TGCGCCAGCAGCCAATCCCTAGCTTCCTCCTACAATGAGCAGTTCTTC; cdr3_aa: CASSQSLASSYNEQFF
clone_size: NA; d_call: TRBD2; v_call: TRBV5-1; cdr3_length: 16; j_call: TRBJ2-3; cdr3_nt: TGCGCCAGCAGCGTGATCCCGGGACTAGCGGCAGATACGCAGTATTTT; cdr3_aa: CASSVIPGLAADTQYF
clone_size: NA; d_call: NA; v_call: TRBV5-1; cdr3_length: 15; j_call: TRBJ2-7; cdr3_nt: TGCGCCAGCAGCTTGGTAGTCGACAGTGCCTACGAGCAGTACTTC; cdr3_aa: CASSLVVDSAYEQYF
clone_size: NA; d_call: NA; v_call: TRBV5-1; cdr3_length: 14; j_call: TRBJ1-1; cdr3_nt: TGCGCCAGCAGCCGTTACAGGGAGAACACTGAAGCTTTCTTT; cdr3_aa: CASSRYRENTEAFF
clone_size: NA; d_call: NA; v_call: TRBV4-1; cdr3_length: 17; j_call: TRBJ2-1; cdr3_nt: TGCGCCAGCAGCCAAGACGCAGAGGGTGCTACCCTCAATGAGCAGTTCTTC; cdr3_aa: CASSQDAEGATLNEQFF
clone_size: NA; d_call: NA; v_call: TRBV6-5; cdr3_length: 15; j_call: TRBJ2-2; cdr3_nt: TGTGCCAGCAGTTACTCGAGGGACTTGAACGGGGAGCTGTTTTTT; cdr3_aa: CASSYSRDLNGELFF
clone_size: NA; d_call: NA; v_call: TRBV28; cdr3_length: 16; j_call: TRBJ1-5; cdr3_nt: TGTGCCAGCAGTTTAGGGGGAGGGAGTGGCAATCAGCCCCAGCATTTT; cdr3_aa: CASSLGGGSGNQPQHF
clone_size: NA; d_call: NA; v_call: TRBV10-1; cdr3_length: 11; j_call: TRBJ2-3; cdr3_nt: TGCGCCAGCTCAGCCGGGGATACGCAGTATTTT; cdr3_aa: CASSAGDTQYF
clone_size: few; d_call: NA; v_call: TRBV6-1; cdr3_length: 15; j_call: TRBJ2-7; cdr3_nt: TGTGCCAGCAGTGGGGGGGGGACAGGCTTCTACGAGCAGTACTTC; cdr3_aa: CASSGGGTGFYEQYF
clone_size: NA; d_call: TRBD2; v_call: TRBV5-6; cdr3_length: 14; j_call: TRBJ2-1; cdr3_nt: TGTGCCAGCAAGCGGGGCCCCGGGAGGGATGAGCAGTTCTTC; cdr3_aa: CASKRGPGRDEQFF
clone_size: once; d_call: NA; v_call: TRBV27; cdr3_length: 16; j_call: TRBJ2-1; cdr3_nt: TGTGCCAGCAGACTATCGCGGGGATTCTCCTACAATGAGCAGTTCTTC; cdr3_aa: CASRLSRGFSYNEQFF
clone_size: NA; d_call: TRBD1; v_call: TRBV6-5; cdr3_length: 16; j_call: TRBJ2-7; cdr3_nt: TGTGCCAGCAGTTACTCTTCAGGACAGGGGCAATACGAGCAGTACTTC; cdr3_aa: CASSYSSGQGQYEQYF